This T cell receptor (beta chain) comes out of a study of cytomegalovirus exposure and HLA in healthy donors. Study-level information: Early released data comprised some 91 million unique TCRs from HLA-typed donors. General study results and limits: Among the CMV-associated chains, three were confirmed in vitro as specific for CMV antigens.

Vbeta (60) and Jbeta (13) primers were used in the PCR. Profiling relied on immunoSEQ multiplex PCR, and the TCRdb table lists in-frame clones only, not all of them. The sample carries more than 140,000 clones, roughly 80% recorded once. These donors counted as nominally healthy when sampled, but unrecorded immune exposures were likely. Notes on this clone: Antigen unknown.

V shed 4 bases and J shed 4 bases, with 16 bases lying between them. The CDR3 totals 15 residues. CDR1 is SEHNR and CDR2 is FQNEAQ in the germline V gene (reference sequence). The chain joins TRBV7-9 to TRBJ1-2; TRBD1 is a possible D gene (5 bases). This TCR was recovered from a man aged 40-50 years in good health and CMV-seronegative. The sample taken for sequencing was PBMCs. CDR3: CASSSPSRGFYGYTF. The CDR3, as DNA: TGTGCCAGCAGCTCGCCCTCCCGGGGGTTCTATGGCTACACCTTC.